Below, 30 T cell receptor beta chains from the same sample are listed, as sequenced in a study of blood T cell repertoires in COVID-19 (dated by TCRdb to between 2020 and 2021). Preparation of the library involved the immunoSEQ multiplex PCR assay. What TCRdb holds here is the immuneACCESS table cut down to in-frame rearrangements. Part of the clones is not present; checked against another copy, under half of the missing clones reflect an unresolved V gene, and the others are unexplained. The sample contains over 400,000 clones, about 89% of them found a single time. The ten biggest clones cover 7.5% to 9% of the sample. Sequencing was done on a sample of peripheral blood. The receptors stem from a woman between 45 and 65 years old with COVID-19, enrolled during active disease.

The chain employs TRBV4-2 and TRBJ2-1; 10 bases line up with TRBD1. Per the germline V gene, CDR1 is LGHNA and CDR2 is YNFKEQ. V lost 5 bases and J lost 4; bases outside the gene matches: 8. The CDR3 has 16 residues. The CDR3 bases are TGTGCCAGCAGCTTTGACCCGGGACAGGGGTACAATGAGCAGTTCTTC. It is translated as CASSFDPGQGYNEQFF.

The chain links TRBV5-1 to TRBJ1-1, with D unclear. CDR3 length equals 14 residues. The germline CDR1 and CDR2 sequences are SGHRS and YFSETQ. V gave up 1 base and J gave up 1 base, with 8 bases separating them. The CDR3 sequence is CASSLPSGNTEAFF. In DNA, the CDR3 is TGCGCCAGCAGCTTGCCCTCCGGGAACACTGAAGCTTTCTTT.

The CDR3 nucleotides are TGTGCCAGCAGCTTAACCAGGGGGGACGTCCTGACTTTC. It is translated as CASSLTRGDVLTF. This chain uses TRBV7-3 with TRBJ2-6; possibly TRBD1 for D (7 bases). CDR3 length: 13 residues. With 0 bases removed from V and 11 bases from J, the gap between germline ends came to 8 bases. Germline-derived CDR1 and CDR2 are SGHTA and FQGTGA.

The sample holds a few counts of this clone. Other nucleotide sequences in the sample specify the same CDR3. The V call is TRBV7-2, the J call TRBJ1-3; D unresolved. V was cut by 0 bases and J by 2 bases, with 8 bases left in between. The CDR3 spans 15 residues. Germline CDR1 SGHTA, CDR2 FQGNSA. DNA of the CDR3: TGTGCCAGCAGCTTAGCCGGAGGAGCTGGAAACACCATATATTTT. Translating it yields CASSLAGGAGNTIYF.

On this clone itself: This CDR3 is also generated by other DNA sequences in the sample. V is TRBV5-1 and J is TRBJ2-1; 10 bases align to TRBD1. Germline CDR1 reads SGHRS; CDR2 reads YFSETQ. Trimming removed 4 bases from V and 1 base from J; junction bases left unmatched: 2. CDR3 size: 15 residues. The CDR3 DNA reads TGCGCCAGCAGCCCGGGACAGGGGTCCTACAATGAGCAGTTCTTC. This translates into CASSPGQGSYNEQFF.

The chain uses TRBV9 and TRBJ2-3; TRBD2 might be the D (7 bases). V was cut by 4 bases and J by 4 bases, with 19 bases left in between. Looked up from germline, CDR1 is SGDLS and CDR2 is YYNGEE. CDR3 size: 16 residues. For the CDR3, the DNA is TGTGCCAGCAGCCCAGGTGGGGGGGGCCCGGCAGATACGCAGTATTTT. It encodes CASSPGGGGPADTQYF.

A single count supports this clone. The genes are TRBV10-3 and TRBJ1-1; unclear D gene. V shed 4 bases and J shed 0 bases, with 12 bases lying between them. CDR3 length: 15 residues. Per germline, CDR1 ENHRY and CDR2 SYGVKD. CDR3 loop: CAISGSRSLNTEAFF. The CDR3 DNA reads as TGTGCCATCAGTGGATCACGGTCATTGAACACTGAAGCTTTCTTT.

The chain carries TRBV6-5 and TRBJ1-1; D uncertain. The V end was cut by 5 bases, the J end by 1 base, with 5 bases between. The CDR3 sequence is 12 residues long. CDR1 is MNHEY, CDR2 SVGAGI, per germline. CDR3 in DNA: TGTGCCAGCAGTATCGGGAACACTGAAGCTTTCTTT. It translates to CASSIGNTEAFF.

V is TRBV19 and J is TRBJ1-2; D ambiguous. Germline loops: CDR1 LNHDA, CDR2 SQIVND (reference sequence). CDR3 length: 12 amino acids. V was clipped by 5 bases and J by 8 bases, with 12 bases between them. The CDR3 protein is CASSPLAGGYTF. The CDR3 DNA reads TGTGCCAGTAGTCCCTTAGCGGGAGGCTACACCTTC. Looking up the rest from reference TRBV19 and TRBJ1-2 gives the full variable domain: DGGITQSPKYLFRKEGQNVTLSCEQNLNHDAMYWYRQDPGQGLRLIYYSQIVNDFQKGDIAEGYSVSREKKESFPLTVTSAQKNPTAFYLCASSPLAGGYTFGSGTRLTVV.

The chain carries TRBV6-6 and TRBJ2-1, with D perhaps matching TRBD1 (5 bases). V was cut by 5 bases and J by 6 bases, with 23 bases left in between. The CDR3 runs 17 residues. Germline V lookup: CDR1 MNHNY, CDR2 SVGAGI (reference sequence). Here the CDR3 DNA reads TGTGCCAGCAGTCCCCGTGGTGTAGGGGTAGTTATCAATGAGCAGTTCTTC. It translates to CASSPRGVGVVINEQFF.

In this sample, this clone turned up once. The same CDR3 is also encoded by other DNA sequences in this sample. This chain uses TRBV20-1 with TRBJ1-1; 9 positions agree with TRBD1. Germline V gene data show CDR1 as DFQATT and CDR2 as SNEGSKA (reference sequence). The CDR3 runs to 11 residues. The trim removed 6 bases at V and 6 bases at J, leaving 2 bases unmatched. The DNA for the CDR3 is TGCAGTGCGAGACAGGGGGCTGAAGCTTTCTTT. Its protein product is CSARQGAEAFF.

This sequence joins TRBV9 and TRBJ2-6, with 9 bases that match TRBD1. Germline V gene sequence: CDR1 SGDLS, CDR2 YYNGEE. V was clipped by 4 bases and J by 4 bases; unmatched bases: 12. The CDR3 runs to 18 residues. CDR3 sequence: CASSHPFTGGAGANVLTF. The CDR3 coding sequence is TGTGCCAGCAGCCACCCCTTTACAGGGGGCGCGGGGGCCAACGTCCTGACTTTC.

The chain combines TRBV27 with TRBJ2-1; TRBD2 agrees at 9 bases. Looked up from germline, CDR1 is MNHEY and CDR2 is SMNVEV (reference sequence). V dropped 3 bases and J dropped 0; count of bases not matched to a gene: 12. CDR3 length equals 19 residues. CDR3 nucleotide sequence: TGTGCCAGCAGTTTTGGTCGCGGGGGGGCGATAAGCTCCTACAATGAGCAGTTCTTC. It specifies CASSFGRGGAISSYNEQFF.

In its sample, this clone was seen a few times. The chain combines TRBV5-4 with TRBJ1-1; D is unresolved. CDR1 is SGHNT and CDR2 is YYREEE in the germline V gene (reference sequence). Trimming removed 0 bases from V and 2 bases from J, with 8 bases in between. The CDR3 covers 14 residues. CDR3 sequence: CASSLEDFNTEAFF. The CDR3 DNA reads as TGTGCCAGCAGCTTGGAAGACTTTAACACTGAAGCTTTCTTT.

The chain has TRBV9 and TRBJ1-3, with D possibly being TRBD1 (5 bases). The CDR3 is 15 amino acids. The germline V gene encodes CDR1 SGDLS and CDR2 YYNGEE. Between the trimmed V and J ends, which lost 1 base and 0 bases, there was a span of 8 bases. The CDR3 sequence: CASSVMGGSGNTIYF. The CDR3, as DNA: TGTGCCAGCAGCGTAATGGGGGGCTCTGGAAACACCATATATTTT.

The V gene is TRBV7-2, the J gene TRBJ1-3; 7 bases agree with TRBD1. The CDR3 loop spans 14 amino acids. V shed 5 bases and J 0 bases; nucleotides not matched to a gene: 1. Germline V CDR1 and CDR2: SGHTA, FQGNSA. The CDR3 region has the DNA TGTGCCAGCAGCCGGGACAGCTCTGGAAACACCATATATTTT. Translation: CASSRDSSGNTIYF.

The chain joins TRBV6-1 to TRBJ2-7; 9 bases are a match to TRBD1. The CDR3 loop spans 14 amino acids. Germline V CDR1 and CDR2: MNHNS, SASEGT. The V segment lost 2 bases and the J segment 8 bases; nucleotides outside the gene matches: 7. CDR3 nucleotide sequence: TGTGCCAGCAGTGAATCCCCCGGACAGGGGAAGCAGTACTTC. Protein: CASSESPGQGKQYF.

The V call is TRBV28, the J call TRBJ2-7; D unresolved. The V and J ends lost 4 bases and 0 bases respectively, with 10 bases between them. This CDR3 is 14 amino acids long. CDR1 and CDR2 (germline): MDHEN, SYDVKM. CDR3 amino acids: CASSSVDSSYEQYF. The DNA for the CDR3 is TGTGCCAGCAGTTCGGTTGATAGCTCCTACGAGCAGTACTTC.

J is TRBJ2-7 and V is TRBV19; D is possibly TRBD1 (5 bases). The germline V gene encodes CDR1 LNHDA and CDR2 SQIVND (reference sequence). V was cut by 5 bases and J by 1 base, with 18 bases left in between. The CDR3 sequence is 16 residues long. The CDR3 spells CASSVQGTPTSYEQYF. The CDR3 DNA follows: TGTGCCAGTAGTGTGCAGGGAACTCCTACTTCCTACGAGCAGTACTTC.

The CDR3 spells CASSLQTGRTDTQYF. DNA of the CDR3: TGTGCCAGCAGCCTACAGACAGGGAGGACAGATACGCAGTATTTT. The chain employs TRBV7-2 and TRBJ2-3, with D possibly being TRBD1 (7 bases). This CDR3 has 15 amino acids. V was cut by 5 bases and J by 3 bases, with 15 bases left in between. The germline V gene has CDR1 SGHTA and CDR2 FQGNSA.

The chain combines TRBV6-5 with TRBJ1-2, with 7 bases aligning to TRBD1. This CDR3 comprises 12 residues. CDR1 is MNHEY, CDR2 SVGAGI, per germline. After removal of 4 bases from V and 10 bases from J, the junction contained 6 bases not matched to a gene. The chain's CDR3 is CASSSRTGDYTF. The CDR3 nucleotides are TGTGCCAGCAGTTCCCGCACAGGGGACTACACCTTC.

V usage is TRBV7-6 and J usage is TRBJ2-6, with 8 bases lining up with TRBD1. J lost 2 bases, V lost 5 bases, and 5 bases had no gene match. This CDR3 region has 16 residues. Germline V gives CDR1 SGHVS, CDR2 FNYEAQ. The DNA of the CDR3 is TGTGCCAGCAGCCGGGACAGGTCTACTGGGGCCAACGTCCTGACTTTC. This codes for CASSRDRSTGANVLTF.

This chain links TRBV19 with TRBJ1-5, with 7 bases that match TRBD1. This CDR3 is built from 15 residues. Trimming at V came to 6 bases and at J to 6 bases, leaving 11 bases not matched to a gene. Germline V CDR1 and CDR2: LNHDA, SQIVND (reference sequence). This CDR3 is CASSSGTAGIQPQHF. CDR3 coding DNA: TGTGCCAGTAGCTCCGGGACAGCAGGGATTCAGCCCCAGCATTTT.

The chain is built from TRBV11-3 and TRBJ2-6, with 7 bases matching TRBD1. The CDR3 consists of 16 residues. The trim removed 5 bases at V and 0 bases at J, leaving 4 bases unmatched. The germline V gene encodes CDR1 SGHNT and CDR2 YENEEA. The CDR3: CASSRWTGSGANVLTF. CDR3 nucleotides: TGTGCCAGCAGCCGTTGGACAGGCTCTGGGGCCAACGTCCTGACTTTC.

The CDR3 nucleotides read TGTGCCAGTATGGGACACAACTACAATGAGCAGTTCTTC. It specifies CASMGHNYNEQFF. The V gene is TRBV19, the J gene TRBJ2-1; possible D gene TRBD1, 6 bases. The CDR3 loop spans 13 amino acids. Germline-derived CDR1 and CDR2 are LNHDA and SQIVND (reference sequence). Trimming removed 7 bases from V and 3 bases from J, with 10 bases in between.

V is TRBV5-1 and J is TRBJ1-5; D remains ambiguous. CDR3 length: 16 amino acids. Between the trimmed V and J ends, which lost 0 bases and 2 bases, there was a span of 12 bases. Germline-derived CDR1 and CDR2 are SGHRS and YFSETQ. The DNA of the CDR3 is TGCGCCAGCAGCTTGGAACCCCGAGAGGGCAATCAGCCCCAGCATTTT. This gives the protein CASSLEPREGNQPQHF. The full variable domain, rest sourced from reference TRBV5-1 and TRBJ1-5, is KAGVTQTPRYLIKTRGQQVTLSCSPISGHRSVSWYQQTPGQGLQFLFEYFSETQRNKGNFPGRFSGRQFSNSRSEMNVSTLELGDSALYLCASSLEPREGNQPQHFGDGTRLSIL.

The CDR3 bases are TGTGCCAGTAGTATAGAGCGGGTGGAGGGGGATACGCAGTATTTT. It specifies CASSIERVEGDTQYF. The chain combines TRBV19 with TRBJ2-3, with D possibly being TRBD2 (6 bases). Germline V gene sequence: CDR1 LNHDA, CDR2 SQIVND (reference sequence). This CDR3 is built from 15 residues. Between the trimmed V and J ends, which lost 0 bases and 6 bases, there was a span of 13 bases.

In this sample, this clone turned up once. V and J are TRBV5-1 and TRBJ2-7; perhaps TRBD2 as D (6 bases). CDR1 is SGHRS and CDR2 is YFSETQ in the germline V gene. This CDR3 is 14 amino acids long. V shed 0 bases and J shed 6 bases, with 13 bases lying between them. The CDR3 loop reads CASSLGGVRSEQYF. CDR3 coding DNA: TGCGCCAGCAGCTTGGGCGGGGTCCGCTCCGAGCAGTACTTC.

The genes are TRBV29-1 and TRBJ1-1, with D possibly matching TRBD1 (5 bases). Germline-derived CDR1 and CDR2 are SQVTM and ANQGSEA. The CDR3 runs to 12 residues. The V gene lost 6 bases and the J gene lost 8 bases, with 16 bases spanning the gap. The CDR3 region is CSVARGGLEAFF. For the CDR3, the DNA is TGCAGCGTGGCCCGGGGGGGTTTAGAAGCTTTCTTT.

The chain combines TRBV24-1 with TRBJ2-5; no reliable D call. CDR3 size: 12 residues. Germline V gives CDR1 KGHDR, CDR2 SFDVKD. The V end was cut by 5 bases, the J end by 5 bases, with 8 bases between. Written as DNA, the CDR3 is TGTGCCACCAGTGCCTCGAGGGAGACCCAGTACTTC. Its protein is CATSASRETQYF.